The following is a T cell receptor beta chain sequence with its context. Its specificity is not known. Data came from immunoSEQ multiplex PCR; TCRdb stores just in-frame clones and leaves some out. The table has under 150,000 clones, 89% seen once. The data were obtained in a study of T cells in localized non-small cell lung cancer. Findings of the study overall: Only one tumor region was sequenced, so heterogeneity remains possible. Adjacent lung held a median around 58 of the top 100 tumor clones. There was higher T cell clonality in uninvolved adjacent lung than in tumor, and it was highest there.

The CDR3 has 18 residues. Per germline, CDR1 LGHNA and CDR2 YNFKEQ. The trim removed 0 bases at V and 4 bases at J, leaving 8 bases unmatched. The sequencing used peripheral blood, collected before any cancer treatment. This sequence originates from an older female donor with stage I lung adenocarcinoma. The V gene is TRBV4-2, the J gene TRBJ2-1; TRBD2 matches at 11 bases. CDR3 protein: CASSQETSGSPRYNEQFF. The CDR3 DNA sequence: TGTGCCAGCAGCCAAGAAACTAGCGGGAGTCCCAGGTACAATGAGCAGTTCTTC.